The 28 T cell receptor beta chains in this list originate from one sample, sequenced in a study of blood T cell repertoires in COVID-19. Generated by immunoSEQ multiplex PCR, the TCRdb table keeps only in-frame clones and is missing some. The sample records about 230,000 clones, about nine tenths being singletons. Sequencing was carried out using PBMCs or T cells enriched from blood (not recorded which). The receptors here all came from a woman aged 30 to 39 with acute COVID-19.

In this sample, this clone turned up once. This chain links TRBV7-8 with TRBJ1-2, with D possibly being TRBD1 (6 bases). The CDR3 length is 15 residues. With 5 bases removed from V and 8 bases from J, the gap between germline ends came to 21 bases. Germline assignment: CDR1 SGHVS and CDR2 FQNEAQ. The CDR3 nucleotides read TGTGCCAGCAGCCTAGTCTTTTCAGGGGCAGTCGGCTACACCTTC. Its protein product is CASSLVFSGAVGYTF.

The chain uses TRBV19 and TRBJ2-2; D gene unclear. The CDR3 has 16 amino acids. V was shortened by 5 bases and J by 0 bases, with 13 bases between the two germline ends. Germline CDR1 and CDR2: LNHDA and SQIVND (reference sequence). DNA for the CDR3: TGTGCCAGTAGTGCTAGGCAATCCGCGAACACCGGGGAGCTGTTTTTT. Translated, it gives CASSARQSANTGELFF.

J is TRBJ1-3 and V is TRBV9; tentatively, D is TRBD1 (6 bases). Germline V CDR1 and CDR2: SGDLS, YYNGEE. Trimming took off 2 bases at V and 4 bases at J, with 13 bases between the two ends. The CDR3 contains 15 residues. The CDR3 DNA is TGTGCCAGCAGCGTGCTACAGGGAGGGGGAAACACCATATATTTT. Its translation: CASSVLQGGGNTIYF.

CDR3 nucleotides: TGCGCCAGCAGCTTGGATGGGCAGGCCGAAGAGACCCAGTACTTC. This gives the protein CASSLDGQAEETQYF. The chain has TRBV5-1 and TRBJ2-5; D unclear. Trimming left V 0 bases short and J 3 bases short, with 12 bases between. The CDR3 contains 15 residues. Looked up from germline, CDR1 is SGHRS and CDR2 is YFSETQ.

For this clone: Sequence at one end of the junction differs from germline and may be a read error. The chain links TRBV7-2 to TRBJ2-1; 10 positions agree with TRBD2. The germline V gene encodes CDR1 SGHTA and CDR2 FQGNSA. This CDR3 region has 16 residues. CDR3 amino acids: CASSLGSPSGGPPALF. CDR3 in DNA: TGTGCCAGCAGCTTGGGTAGTCCTAGCGGGGGCCCTCCAGCCCTCTTC.

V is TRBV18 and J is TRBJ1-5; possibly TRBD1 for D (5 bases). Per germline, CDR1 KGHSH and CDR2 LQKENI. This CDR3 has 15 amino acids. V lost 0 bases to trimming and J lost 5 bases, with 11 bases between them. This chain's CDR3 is CASSPPSGGDQPQHF. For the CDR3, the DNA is TGTGCCAGCTCACCACCTTCCGGGGGAGATCAGCCCCAGCATTTT.

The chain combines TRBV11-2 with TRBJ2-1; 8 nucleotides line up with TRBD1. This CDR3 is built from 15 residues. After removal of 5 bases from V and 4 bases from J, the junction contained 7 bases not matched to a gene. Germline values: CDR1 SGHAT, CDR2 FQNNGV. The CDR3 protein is CASSPRDRRYNEQFF. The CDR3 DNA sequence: TGTGCCAGCAGCCCCCGGGACAGGAGATACAATGAGCAGTTCTTC.

CDR3 amino acids: CASTQGNQPQHF. In nucleotides, the CDR3 is TGTGCCAGCACACAGGGAAATCAGCCCCAGCATTTT. The rearrangement links TRBV12-1 to TRBJ1-5; TRBD1 was called by the table and not checked on the DNA. TRBV12-1 constitutes a pseudogene. This CDR3 has 12 amino acids.

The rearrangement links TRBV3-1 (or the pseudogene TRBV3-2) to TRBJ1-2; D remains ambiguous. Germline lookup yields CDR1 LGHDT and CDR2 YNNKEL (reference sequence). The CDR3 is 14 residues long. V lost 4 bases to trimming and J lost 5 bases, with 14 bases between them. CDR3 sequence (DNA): TGTGCCAGCAGCCCTAGGACTAGTCAATATGGCTACACCTTC. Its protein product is CASSPRTSQYGYTF.

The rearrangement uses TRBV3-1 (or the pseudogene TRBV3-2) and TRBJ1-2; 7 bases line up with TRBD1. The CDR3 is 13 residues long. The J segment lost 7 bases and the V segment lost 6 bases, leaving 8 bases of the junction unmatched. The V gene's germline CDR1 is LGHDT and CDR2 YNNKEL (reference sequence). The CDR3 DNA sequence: TGTGCCAGCAGAACGACAGGGAAGGGTGGCTACACCTTC. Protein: CASRTTGKGGYTF.

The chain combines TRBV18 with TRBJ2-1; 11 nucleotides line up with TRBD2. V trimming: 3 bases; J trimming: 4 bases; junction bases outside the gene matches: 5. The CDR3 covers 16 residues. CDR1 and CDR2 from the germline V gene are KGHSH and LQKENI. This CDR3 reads CASSPTTSGAYNEQFF. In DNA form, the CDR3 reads TGTGCCAGCTCACCGACGACTAGCGGGGCATACAATGAGCAGTTCTTC. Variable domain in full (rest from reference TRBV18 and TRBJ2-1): NAGVMQNPRHLVRRRGQEARLRCSPMKGHSHVYWYRQLPEEGLKFMVYLQKENIIDESGMPKERFSAEFPKEGPSILRIQQVVRGDSAAYFCASSPTTSGAYNEQFFGPGTRLTVL.

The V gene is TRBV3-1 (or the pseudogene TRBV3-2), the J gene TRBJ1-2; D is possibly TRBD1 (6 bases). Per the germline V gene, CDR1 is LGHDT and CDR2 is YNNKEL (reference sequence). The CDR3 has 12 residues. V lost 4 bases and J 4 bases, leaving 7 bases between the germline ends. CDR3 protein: CASSRDTYGYTF. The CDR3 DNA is TGTGCCAGCAGCCGGGACACCTATGGCTACACCTTC.

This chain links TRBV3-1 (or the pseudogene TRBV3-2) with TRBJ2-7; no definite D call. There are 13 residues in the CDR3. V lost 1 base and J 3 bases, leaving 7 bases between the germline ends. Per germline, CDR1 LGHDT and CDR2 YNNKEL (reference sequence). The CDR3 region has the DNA TGTGCCAGCAGCCAAGGGCCTCACTACGAGCAGTACTTC. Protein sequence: CASSQGPHYEQYF.

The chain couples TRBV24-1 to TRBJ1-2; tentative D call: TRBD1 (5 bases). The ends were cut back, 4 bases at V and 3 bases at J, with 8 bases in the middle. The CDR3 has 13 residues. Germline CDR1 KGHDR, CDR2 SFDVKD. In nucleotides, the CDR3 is TGTGCCACCAGTGACAGGGTTCACTATGGCTACACCTTC. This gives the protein CATSDRVHYGYTF.

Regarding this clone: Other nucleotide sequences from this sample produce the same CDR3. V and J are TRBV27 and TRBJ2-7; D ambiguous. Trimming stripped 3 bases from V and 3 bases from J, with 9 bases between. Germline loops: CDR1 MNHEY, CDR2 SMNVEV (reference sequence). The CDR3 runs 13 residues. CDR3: CASSLSGVYEQYF. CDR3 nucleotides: TGTGCCAGCAGTTTGTCAGGTGTCTACGAGCAGTACTTC.

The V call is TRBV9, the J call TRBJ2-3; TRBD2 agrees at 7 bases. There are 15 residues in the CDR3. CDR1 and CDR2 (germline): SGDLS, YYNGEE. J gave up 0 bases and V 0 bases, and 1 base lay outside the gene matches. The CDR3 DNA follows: TGTGCCAGCAGCGTAGACGGGGGGAGCACAGATACGCAGTATTTT. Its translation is CASSVDGGSTDTQYF.

The CDR3 region is CASSTIRVGSSGNTIYF. DNA of the CDR3: TGTGCCAGCAGTACCATCCGGGTAGGGAGCTCTGGAAACACCATATATTTT. The chain has TRBV28 and TRBJ1-3; D remains ambiguous. CDR1 and CDR2 from the germline V gene are MDHEN and SYDVKM. Trimming shortened V by 5 bases and J by 0 bases, and 17 bases separated the two germline ends. The CDR3 is made up of 17 amino acids.

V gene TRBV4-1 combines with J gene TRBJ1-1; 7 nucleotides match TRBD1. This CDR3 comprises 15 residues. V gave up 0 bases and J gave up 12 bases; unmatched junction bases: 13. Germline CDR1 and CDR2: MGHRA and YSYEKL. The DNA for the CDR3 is TGCGCCAGCAGCCAAGAGGGCCGGGACAGCGAGACGACTTTCTTT. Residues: CASSQEGRDSETTFF.

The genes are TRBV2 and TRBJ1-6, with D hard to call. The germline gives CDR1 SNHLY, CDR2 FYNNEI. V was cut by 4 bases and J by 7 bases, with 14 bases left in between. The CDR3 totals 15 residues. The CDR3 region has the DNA TGTGCCAGCAGTGTCGCAGGAGCGGCAAATTCACCCCTCCACTTT. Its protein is CASSVAGAANSPLHF.

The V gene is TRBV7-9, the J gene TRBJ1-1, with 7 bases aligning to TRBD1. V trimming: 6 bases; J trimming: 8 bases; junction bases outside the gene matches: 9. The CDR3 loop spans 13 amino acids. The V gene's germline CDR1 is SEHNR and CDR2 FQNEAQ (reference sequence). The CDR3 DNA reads TGTGCCAGCAGAGGAGCGACAGGGCGGGAAGCTTTCTTT. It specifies CASRGATGREAFF.

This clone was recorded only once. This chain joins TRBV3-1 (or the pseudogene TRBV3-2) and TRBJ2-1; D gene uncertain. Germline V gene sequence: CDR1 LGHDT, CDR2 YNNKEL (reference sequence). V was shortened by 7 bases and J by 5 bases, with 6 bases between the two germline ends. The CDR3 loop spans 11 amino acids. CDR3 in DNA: TGTGCCAGCACGGTGGACAATGAGCAGTTCTTC. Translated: CASTVDNEQFF.

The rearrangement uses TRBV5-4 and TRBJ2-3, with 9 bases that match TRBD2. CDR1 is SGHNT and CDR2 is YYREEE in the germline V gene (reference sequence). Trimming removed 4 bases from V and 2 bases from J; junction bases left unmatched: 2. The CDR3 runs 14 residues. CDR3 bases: TGTGCCAGCAGCATAGCGGGGGCCACAGATACGCAGTATTTT. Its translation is CASSIAGATDTQYF. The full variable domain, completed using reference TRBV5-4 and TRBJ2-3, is ETGVTQSPTHLIKTRGQQVTLRCSSQSGHNTVSWYQQALGQGPQFIFQYYREEENGRGNFPPRFSGLQFPNYSSELNVNALELDDSALYLCASSIAGATDTQYFGPGTRLTVL.

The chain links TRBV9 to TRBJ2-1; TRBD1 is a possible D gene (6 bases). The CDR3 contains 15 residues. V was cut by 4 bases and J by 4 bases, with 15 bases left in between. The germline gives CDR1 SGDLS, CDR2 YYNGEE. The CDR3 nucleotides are TGTGCCAGCAGCCACAGGGACCCACGGTACAATGAGCAGTTCTTC. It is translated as CASSHRDPRYNEQFF.

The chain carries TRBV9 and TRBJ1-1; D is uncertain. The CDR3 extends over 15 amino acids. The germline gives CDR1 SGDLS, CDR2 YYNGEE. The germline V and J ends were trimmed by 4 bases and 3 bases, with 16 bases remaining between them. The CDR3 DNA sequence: TGTGCCAGCAGCCCCCGGGGAGGGTGGGACACTGAAGCTTTCTTT. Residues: CASSPRGGWDTEAFF.

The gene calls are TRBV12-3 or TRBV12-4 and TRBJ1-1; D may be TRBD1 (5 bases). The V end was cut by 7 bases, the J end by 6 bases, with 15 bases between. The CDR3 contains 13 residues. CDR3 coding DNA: TGTGCCAGCACTCGTACAGGAGAGGCTGAAGCTTTCTTT. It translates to CASTRTGEAEAFF.

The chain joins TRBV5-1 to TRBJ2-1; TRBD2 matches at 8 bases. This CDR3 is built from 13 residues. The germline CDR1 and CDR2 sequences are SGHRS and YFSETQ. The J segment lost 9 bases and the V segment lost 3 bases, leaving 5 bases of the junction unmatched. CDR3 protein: CASSSGLAPEQFF. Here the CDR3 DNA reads TGCGCCAGCAGCTCCGGACTAGCCCCTGAGCAGTTCTTC.

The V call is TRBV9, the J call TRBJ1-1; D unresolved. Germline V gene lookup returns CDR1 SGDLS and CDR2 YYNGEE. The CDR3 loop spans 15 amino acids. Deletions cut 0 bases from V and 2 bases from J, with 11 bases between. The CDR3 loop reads CASSVEAVTNTEAFF. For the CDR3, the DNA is TGTGCCAGCAGCGTAGAAGCCGTTACCAACACTGAAGCTTTCTTT.

The CDR3 DNA sequence: TGTGCCAGCAAGGGAGGGGCCGACTATGGCTACACCTTC. It codes for CASKGGADYGYTF. The V and J genes are TRBV5-6 and TRBJ1-2; possible D gene TRBD1, 5 bases. V gave up 6 bases and J gave up 3 bases, with 12 bases separating them. Germline CDR1 SGHDT, CDR2 YYEEEE. The CDR3 has 13 residues.